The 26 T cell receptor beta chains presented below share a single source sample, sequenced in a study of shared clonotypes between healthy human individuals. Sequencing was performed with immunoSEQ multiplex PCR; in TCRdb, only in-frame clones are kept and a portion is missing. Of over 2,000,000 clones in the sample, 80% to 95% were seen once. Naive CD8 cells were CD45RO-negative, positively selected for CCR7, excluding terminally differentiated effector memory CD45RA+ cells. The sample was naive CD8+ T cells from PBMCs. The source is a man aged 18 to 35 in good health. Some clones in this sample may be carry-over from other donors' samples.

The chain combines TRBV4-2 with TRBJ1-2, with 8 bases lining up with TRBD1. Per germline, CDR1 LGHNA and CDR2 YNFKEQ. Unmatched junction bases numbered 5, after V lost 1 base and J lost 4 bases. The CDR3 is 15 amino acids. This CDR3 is CASSQVTGVAYGYTF. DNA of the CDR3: TGTGCCAGCAGCCAAGTGACAGGGGTAGCCTATGGCTACACCTTC.

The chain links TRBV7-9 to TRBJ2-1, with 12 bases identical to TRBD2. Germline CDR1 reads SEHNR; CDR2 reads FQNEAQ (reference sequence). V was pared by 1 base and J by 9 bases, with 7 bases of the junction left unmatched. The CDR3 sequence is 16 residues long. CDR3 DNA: TGTGCCAGCAGCTTAGATCTACTAGCGGGAGGCGCTGAGCAGTTCTTC. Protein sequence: CASSLDLLAGGAEQFF. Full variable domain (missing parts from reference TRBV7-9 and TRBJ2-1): DTGVSQNPRHKITKRGQNVTFRCDPISEHNRLYWYRQTLGQGPEFLTYFQNEAQLEKSRLLSDRFSAERPKGSFSTLEIQRTEQGDSAMYLCASSLDLLAGGAEQFFGPGTRLTVL.

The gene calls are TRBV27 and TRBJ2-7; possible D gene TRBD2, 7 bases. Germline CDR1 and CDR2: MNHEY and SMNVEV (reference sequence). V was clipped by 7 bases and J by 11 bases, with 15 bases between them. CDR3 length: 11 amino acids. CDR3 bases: TGTGCCAGCATGGGGGGGGCAAGAAAGTACTTC. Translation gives CASMGGARKYF.

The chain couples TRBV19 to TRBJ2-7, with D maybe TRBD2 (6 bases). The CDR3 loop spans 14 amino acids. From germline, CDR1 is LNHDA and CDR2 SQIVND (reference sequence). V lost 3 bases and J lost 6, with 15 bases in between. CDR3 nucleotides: TGTGCCAGTAGTATTGGGCCGGGGGATGGCGAGCAGTACTTC. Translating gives CASSIGPGDGEQYF. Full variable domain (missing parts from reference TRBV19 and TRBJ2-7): DGGITQSPKYLFRKEGQNVTLSCEQNLNHDAMYWYRQDPGQGLRLIYYSQIVNDFQKGDIAEGYSVSREKKESFPLTVTSAQKNPTAFYLCASSIGPGDGEQYFGPGTRLTVT.

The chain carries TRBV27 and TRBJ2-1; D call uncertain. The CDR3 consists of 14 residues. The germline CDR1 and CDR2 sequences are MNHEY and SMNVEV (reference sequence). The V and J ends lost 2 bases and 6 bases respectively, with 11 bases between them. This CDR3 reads CASSLGVLTNEQFF. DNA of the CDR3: TGTGCCAGCAGTTTAGGGGTCCTCACCAATGAGCAGTTCTTC.

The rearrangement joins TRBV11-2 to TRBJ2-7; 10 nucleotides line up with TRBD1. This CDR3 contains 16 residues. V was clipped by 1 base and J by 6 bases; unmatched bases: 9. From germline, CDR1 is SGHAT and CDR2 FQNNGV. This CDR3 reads CASSLGPGTGEVEQYF. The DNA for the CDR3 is TGTGCCAGCAGCTTAGGGCCCGGGACAGGGGAGGTCGAGCAGTACTTC.

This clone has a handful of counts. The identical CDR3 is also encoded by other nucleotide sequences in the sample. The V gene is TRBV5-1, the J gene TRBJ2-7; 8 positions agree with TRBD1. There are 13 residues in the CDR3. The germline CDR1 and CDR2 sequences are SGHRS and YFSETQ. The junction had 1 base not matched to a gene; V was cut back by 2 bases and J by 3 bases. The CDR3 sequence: CASSFTGGYEQYF. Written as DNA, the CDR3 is TGCGCCAGCAGCTTTACAGGGGGCTACGAGCAGTACTTC.

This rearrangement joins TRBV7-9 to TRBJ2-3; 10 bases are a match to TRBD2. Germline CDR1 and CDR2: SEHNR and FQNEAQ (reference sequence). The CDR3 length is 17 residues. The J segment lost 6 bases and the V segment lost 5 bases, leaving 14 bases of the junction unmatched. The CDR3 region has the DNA TGTGCCAGCAGCCGATACTACCCGGGACTAGCGATTGATACGCAGTATTTT. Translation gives CASSRYYPGLAIDTQYF.

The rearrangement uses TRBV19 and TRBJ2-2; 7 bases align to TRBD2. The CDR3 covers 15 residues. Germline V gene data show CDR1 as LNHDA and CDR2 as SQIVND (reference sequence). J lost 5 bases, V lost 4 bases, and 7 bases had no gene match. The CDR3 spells CASSNGRQGTGELFF. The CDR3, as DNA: TGTGCCAGTAGTAACGGGAGGCAAGGGACCGGGGAGCTGTTTTTT.

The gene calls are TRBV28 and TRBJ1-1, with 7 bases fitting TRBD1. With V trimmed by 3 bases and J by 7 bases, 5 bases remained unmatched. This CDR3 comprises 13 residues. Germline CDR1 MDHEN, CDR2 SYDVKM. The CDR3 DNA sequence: TGTGCCAGCAGTTTCAGAGGGGGCAGTGAAGCTTTCTTT. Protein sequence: CASSFRGGSEAFF.

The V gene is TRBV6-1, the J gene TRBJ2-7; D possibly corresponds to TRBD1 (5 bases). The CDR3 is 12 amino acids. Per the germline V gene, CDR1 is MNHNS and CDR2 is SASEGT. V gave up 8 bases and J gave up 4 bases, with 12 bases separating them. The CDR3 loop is CASGRGLYEQYF. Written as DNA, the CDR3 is TGTGCCAGCGGAAGGGGCTTATACGAGCAGTACTTC.

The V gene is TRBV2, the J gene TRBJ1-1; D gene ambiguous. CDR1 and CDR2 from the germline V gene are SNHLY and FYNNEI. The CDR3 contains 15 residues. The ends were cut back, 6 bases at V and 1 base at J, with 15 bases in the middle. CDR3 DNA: TGTGCCAGCAGGGAGTTGAGGGTGGCGAACACTGAAGCTTTCTTT. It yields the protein CASRELRVANTEAFF.

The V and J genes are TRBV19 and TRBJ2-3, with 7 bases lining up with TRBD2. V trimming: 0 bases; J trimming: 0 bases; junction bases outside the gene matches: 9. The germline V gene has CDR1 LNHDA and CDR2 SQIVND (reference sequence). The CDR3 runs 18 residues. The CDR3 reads CASSIDFPSGTSTDTQYF. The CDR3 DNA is TGTGCCAGTAGTATAGATTTCCCTAGCGGAACTAGCACAGATACGCAGTATTTT.

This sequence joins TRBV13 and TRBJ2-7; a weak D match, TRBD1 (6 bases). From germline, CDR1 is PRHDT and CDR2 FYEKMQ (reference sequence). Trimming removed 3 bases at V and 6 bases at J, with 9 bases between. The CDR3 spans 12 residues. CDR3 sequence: CASSLGAGEQYF. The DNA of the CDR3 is TGTGCCAGCAGCTTGGGGGCTGGCGAGCAGTACTTC.

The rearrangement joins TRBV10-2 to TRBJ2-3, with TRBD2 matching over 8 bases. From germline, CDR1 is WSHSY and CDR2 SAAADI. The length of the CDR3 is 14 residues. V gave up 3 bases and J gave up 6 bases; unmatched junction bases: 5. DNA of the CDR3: TGCGCCAGCAGTGACCTAGCGGGCCAGGATACGCAGTATTTT. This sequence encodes CASSDLAGQDTQYF.

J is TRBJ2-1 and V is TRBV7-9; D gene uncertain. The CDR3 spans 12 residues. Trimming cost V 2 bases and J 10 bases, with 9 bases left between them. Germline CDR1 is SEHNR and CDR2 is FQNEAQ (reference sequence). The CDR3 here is CASSLPQDEQFF. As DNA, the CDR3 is TGTGCCAGCAGCTTACCTCAGGACGAGCAGTTCTTC.

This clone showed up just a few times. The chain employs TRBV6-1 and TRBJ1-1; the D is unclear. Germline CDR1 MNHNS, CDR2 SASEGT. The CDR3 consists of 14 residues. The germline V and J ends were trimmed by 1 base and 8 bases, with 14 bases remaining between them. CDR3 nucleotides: TGTGCCAGCAGTGAAGGCAGAAACAGCCAAGAAGCTTTCTTT. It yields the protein CASSEGRNSQEAFF.

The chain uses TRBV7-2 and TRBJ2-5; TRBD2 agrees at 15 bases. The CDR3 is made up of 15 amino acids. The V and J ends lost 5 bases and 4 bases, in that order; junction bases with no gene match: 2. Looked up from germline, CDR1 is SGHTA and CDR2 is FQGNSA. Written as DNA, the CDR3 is TGTGCCAGCAGCGTGGGACTAGCGGGAGGAGAGACCCAGTACTTC. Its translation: CASSVGLAGGETQYF.

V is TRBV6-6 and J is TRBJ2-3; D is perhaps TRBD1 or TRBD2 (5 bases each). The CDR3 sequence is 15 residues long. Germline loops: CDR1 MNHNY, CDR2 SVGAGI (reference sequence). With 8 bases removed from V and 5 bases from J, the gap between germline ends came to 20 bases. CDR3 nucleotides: TGTGCCAGCGGCACTCCCTGGGACGGGCGAGATACGCAGTATTTT. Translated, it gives CASGTPWDGRDTQYF.

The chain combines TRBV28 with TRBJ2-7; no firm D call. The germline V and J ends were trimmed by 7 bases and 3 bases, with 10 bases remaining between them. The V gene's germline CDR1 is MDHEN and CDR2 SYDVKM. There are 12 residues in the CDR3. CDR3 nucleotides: TGTGCCAGCACCAACCGGGTCTACGAGCAGTACTTC. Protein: CASTNRVYEQYF.

The CDR3 is CASSINGGTEAFF. The CDR3 DNA follows: TGTGCCAGCAGCATAAATGGGGGAACTGAAGCTTTCTTT. J is TRBJ1-1 and V is TRBV27, with TRBD1 as a possible D gene (5 bases). Germline CDR1 reads MNHEY; CDR2 reads SMNVEV (reference sequence). V lost 6 bases and J lost 5, with 13 bases in between. CDR3 size: 13 residues.

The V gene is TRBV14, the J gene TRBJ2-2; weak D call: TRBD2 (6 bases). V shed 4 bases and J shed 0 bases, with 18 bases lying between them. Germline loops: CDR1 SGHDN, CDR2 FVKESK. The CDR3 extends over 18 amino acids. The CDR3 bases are TGTGCCAGCAGCCCCGCACTAGCCAGTATCACGAACACCGGGGAGCTGTTTTTT. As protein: CASSPALASITNTGELFF.

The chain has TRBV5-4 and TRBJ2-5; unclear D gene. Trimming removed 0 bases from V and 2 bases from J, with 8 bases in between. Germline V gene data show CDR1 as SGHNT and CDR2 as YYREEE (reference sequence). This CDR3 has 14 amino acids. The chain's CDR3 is CASSLVAEQETQYF. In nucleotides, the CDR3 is TGTGCCAGCAGCTTGGTTGCGGAACAAGAGACCCAGTACTTC.

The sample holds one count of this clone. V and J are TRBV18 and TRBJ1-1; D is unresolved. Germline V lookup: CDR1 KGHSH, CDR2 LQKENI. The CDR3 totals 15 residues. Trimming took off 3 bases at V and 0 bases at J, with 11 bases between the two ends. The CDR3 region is CASSPAGPMNTEAFF. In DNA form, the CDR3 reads TGTGCCAGCTCACCGGCCGGACCCATGAACACTGAAGCTTTCTTT.

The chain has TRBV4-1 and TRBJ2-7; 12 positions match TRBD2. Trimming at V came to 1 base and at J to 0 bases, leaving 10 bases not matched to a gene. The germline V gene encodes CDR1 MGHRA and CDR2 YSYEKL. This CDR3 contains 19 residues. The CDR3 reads CASSQGTTSGRDRSYEQYF. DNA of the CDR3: TGCGCCAGCAGCCAAGGGACGACTAGCGGGAGAGACCGCTCCTACGAGCAGTACTTC.

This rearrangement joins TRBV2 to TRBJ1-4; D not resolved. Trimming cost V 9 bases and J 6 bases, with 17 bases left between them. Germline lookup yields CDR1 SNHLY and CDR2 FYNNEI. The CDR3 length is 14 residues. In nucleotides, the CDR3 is TGTGCCAGTGCGATGGCGGCCACCGATGAAAAACTGTTTTTT. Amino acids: CASAMAATDEKLFF.